This T cell receptor (beta chain) was captured by sequencing in a study of cytomegalovirus exposure and HLA in healthy donors. Study context: Early released data had around 88 million unique TCRs, all coming from HLA-typed donors.

Whole-study results and caveats: It was reported in a later analysis that an Asian-associated ancestry cluster showed fewer N-insertions than the roughly 660-donor mean. Presence/absence analysis assumed near-uniform sequencing depth across donors. Reported performance of the classifier showed diagnosis of cytomegalovirus status with high specificity and sensitivity.

PCR amplification relied on 60 Vbeta primers (plus 13 Jbeta primers). This table comes from immunoSEQ multiplex PCR, and its TCRdb copy is limited to in-frame clones, with some not included. The sample has 150,000 to 200,000 clones; approximately 80% are singletons. In regard to this clone: The antigen is not known.

The length of the CDR3 is 16 residues. Germline assignment: CDR1 SGDLS and CDR2 YYNGEE. J was trimmed by 9 bases and V by 3 bases; bases with no gene match: 8. The V call is TRBV9, the J call TRBJ2-1; the match to TRBD2 covers 14 bases. The sample consisted of PBMCs. The TCR comes from a male donor in good health and CMV-seronegative. The CDR3 sequence: CASSATGLAGVGEQFF. CDR3 in DNA: TGTGCCAGCAGCGCGACGGGACTAGCGGGAGTGGGTGAGCAGTTCTTC. Together with reference TRBV9 and TRBJ2-1, the CDR3 gives the full variable domain: DSGVTQTPKHLITATGQRVTLRCSPRSGDLSVYWYQQSLDQGLQFLIQYYNGEERAKGNILERFSAQQFPDLHSELNLSSLELGDSALYFCASSATGLAGVGEQFFGPGTRLTVL.